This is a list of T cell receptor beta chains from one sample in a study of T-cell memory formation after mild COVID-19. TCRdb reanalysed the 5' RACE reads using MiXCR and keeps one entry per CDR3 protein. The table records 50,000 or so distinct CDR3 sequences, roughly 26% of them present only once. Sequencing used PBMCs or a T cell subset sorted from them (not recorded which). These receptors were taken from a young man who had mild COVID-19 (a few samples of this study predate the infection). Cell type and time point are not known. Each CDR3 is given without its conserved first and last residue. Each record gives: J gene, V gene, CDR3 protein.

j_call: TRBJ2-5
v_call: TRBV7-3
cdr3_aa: ASSLDPGLATDTQY

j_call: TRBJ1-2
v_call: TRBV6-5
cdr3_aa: ASSLRGPSGGYT

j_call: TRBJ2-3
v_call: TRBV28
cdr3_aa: ASRGLADTDTQY

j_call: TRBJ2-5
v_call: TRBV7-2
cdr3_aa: ASGWTERNFPETQY

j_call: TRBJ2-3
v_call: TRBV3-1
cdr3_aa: ASSHVFDTYTDTQY

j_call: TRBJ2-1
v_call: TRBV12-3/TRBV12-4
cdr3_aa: ASTPRGGGVEQF

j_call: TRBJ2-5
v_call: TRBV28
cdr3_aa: AILSAGGETQY

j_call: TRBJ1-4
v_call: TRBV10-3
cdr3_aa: AISESWAENDKLF

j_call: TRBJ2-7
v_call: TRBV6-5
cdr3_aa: ASSPDRGYEQY

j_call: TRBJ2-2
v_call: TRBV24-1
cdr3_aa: ATSDLHGSTGELF

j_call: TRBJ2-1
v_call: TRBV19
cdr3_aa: ATRTGYIGEQF

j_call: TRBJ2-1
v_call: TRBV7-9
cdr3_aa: ASSLVGTSGGSGVNEQF

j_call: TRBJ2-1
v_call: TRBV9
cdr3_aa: ASSVGGSYNEQF

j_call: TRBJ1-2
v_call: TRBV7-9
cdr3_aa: ASSPSLDLQTTSPPYGYT

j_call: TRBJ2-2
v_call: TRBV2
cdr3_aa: ASTEVAGGNTGELF

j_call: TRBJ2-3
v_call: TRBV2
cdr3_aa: ASSFDRGPTDTQY

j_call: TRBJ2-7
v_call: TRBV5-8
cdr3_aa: ASSPPGAYEQY

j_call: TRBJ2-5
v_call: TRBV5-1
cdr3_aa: ASSFTGVQETQY

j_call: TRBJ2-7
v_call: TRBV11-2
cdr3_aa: ASSQGTGSSYEQY

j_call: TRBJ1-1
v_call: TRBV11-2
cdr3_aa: ASSLQGGNTEAF

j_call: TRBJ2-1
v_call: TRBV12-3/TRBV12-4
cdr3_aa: ASITGGEDNEQF

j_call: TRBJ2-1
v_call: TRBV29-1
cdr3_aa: SVWDSSYNEQF